The 32 T cell receptor beta chains given below trace back to one sample, sequenced in a study of post-analysis software for immune sequencing data. These receptors lack a known antigen. Overall study results and limits: Four or five TRBV segments, TRBV5-6, TRBV5-1 and TRBV20-1 among them, were found more frequent in patients than controls.

Unique molecular identifiers were built into the TCR beta cDNA libraries. In TCRdb, the PCR reads were re-called with MiXCR into one record per CDR3 protein. The sample carries hundreds of thousands of distinct CDR3 sequences, about 27% recorded once. The material sequenced was blood. These receptors all come from a girl aged 5-17 years with multiple sclerosis.

There are a few counts of this clonotype. The chain carries TRBV7-2 and TRBJ1-5; D unclear. The V end was cut by 5 bases, the J end by 4 bases, with 12 bases between. Germline V gene data show CDR1 as SGHTA and CDR2 as FQGNSA. The CDR3 covers 14 residues. CDR3 sequence: CASSPPLENQPQHF. As DNA, the CDR3 is TGTGCCAGCAGCCCCCCTCTGGAGAATCAGCCCCAGCATTTT.

The rearrangement links TRBV20-1 to TRBJ2-1, with TRBD2 identical over 12 bases. This CDR3 has 11 residues. Germline CDR1 DFQATT, CDR2 SNEGSKA (reference sequence). In DNA form, the CDR3 reads TGCAGGGGACTAGCGGGCAATGAGCAGTTCTTC. It translates to CRGLAGNEQFF.

This clonotype was counted many times. The rearrangement uses TRBV6-6 and TRBJ2-7; D is unclear. The germline V gene encodes CDR1 MNHNY and CDR2 SVGAGI (reference sequence). The CDR3 runs 13 residues. V lost 3 bases and J 0 bases, leaving 6 bases between the germline ends. The CDR3 reads CASSYVVSYEQYF. The CDR3 nucleotides are TGTGCCAGCAGTTATGTGGTCTCCTACGAGCAGTACTTC.

The sample holds a few counts of this clonotype. The chain combines TRBV9 with TRBJ1-1; 8 bases align to TRBD1. Germline loops: CDR1 SGDLS, CDR2 YYNGEE. The CDR3 covers 15 residues. With V trimmed by 1 base and J by 4 bases, 6 bases remained unmatched. CDR3 region: CASSVTGQVVTEAFF. The CDR3 DNA reads as TGTGCCAGCAGCGTAACGGGACAGGTAGTCACTGAAGCTTTCTTT. Together with reference TRBV9 and TRBJ1-1, the CDR3 gives the full variable domain: DSGVTQTPKHLITATGQRVTLRCSPRSGDLSVYWYQQSLDQGLQFLIQYYNGEERAKGNILERFSAQQFPDLHSELNLSSLELGDSALYFCASSVTGQVVTEAFFGQGTRLTVV.

This clonotype has more than one count but fewer than ten. The chain links TRBV5-1 to TRBJ2-1; 8 nucleotides line up with TRBD2. CDR3 length equals 17 residues. The trim removed 1 base at V and 5 bases at J, leaving 11 bases unmatched. From germline, CDR1 is SGHRS and CDR2 YFSETQ. CDR3: CASSLWRGDPKNNEQFF. The CDR3 region has the DNA TGCGCCAGCAGCTTGTGGCGGGGGGACCCCAAAAACAATGAGCAGTTCTTC.

This clonotype turned up a few times. The chain is built from TRBV12-5 and TRBJ2-3, with 10 bases that match TRBD1. The J segment lost 2 bases and the V segment lost 2 bases, leaving 4 bases of the junction unmatched. The CDR3 spans 16 residues. Germline assignment: CDR1 LGHNT and CDR2 FRNRAP. DNA for the CDR3: TGTGCTAGTGGTTTGTCGGGACAGGGGCCCACAGATACGCAGTATTTT. Encoded protein: CASGLSGQGPTDTQYF.

Worth noting for this clonotype: A clone one base away is much larger, so this may be a read error. V is TRBV29-1 and J is TRBJ2-5, with a possible D match to TRBD1 (5 bases). This CDR3 has 13 residues. Germline assignment: CDR1 SQVTM and CDR2 ANQGSEA. The V and J ends lost 6 bases and 11 bases respectively, with 22 bases between them. CDR3 nucleotide sequence: TGCAGCGTGGGTTTGGGGCAGTACAATGAGCAGTACTTC. Amino acids: CSVGLGQYNEQYF.

This clonotype was recorded a few times. The V and J genes are TRBV18 and TRBJ2-5, with D perhaps TRBD1 (6 bases). Gene TRBJ2-7 matches the end of the DNA better, so the J call may be wrong. CDR1 is KGHSH and CDR2 is LQKENI in the germline V gene. This CDR3 is built from 14 residues. DNA of the CDR3: TGTGCCAGCTCACCCATACCGACAGGCGGCGAGCAGTACTTC. It codes for CASSPIPTGGEQYF.

This clonotype was recorded a few times. The J gene is TRBJ2-6, the V gene TRBV7-2; TRBD1 agrees at 7 bases. Germline V CDR1 and CDR2: SGHTA, FQGNSA. V lost 5 bases and J lost 1; bases outside the gene matches: 11. The CDR3 consists of 18 residues. The CDR3 bases are TGTGCCAGCAGCCCAAGGACAGGTTCTTCTTCTGGGGCCAACGTCCTGACTTTC. Its translation is CASSPRTGSSSGANVLTF.

This clonotype was seen only a few times. The rearrangement links TRBV7-2 to TRBJ2-3; D uncertain. V was cut by 0 bases and J by 2 bases, with 6 bases left in between. This CDR3 contains 14 residues. Germline values: CDR1 SGHTA, CDR2 FQGNSA. CDR3 coding DNA: TGTGCCAGCAGCTTAGCTTTCCACACAGATACGCAGTATTTT. It encodes CASSLAFHTDTQYF.

The gene calls are TRBV29-1 and TRBJ2-7; TRBD1 matches at 9 bases. The length of the CDR3 is 12 residues. Germline V gives CDR1 SQVTM, CDR2 ANQGSEA. V trimming: 7 bases; J trimming: 3 bases; junction bases outside the gene matches: 4. CDR3 in amino acids: CSAGTGIYEQYF. CDR3 sequence (DNA): TGCAGCGCGGGGACAGGGATCTACGAGCAGTACTTC.

This rearrangement joins TRBV20-1 to TRBJ2-4, with TRBD2 matching 10 bases. This CDR3 region has 17 residues. Germline V gene lookup returns CDR1 DFQATT and CDR2 SNEGSKA (reference sequence). Losses at the gene ends were 4 bases for V and 2 bases for J; bases not matched to a gene: 11. In DNA, the CDR3 is TGCAGTGCTATACGTGGGCTAGCGGGAGATTCCAAAAACATTCAGTACTTC. It encodes CSAIRGLAGDSKNIQYF.

The chain is built from TRBV7-2 and TRBJ2-1; D not resolved. V lost 5 bases to trimming and J lost 2 bases, with 7 bases between them. The CDR3 is made up of 13 amino acids. Germline V gene sequence: CDR1 SGHTA, CDR2 FQGNSA. As DNA, the CDR3 is TGTGCCAGCAGCGGTTCGACCTACAATGAGCAGTTCTTC. Protein product: CASSGSTYNEQFF.

V and J are TRBV27 and TRBJ1-2, with 7 nucleotides matching TRBD1. Germline V gene lookup returns CDR1 MNHEY and CDR2 SMNVEV (reference sequence). Trimming removed 8 bases from V and 2 bases from J; junction bases left unmatched: 8. The CDR3 length is 14 residues. CDR3 in amino acids: CASGIKTGNYGYTF. Here the CDR3 DNA reads TGTGCCAGCGGGATAAAGACAGGGAACTATGGCTACACCTTC.

This chain joins TRBV2 and TRBJ2-5; 9 nucleotides match TRBD1. The CDR3 is 16 amino acids. Germline V gene lookup returns CDR1 SNHLY and CDR2 FYNNEI. V lost 5 bases and J lost 4; bases outside the gene matches: 11. CDR3 loop: CASSIPTGGGGETQYF. The CDR3 region has the DNA TGTGCCAGCAGTATTCCGACAGGGGGAGGCGGAGAGACCCAGTACTTC.

The sample holds a few counts of this clonotype. CDR3: CASSYRETVEQYF. The DNA of the CDR3 is TGTGCCAGCAGTTACCGGGAGACGGTCGAGCAGTACTTC. The chain has TRBV6-6 and TRBJ2-7; TRBD2 is a possible D gene (6 bases). CDR1 MNHNY and CDR2 SVGAGI come from the germline V gene (reference sequence). The CDR3 totals 13 residues. With 2 bases removed from V and 6 bases from J, the gap between germline ends came to 11 bases.

The chain links TRBV14 to TRBJ1-2, with D uncertain. V lost 1 base and J lost 7, with 13 bases in between. Germline-derived CDR1 and CDR2 are SGHDN and FVKESK. This CDR3 has 14 amino acids. The CDR3 here is CASSQGNIYTGYTF. CDR3 nucleotides: TGTGCCAGCAGCCAAGGAAACATCTACACTGGCTACACCTTC. The complete variable domain, with remaining parts taken from reference TRBV14 and TRBJ1-2, reads EAGVTQFPSHSVIEKGQTVTLRCDPISGHDNLYWYRRVMGKEIKFLLHFVKESKQDESGMPNNRFLAERTGGTYSTLKVQPAELEDSGVYFCASSQGNIYTGYTFGSGTRLTVV.

This chain uses TRBV6-2 or TRBV6-3 with TRBJ1-1; tentative D call: TRBD1 (5 bases). CDR1 is MNHEY and CDR2 is SVGEGT in the germline V gene. Trimming cost V 7 bases and J 0 bases, with 12 bases left between them. This CDR3 comprises 14 residues. The CDR3 DNA reads TGTGCCAGCAAAAGACAGCTAGTGAACACTGAAGCTTTCTTT. This codes for CASKRQLVNTEAFF.

This clonotype was found a few times. The rearrangement joins TRBV14 to TRBJ2-5, with 8 bases identical to TRBD1. CDR1 and CDR2 from the germline V gene are SGHDN and FVKESK. The ends lost 1 base at V and 0 bases at J; junction bases unmatched: 4. The CDR3 extends over 16 amino acids. CDR3 loop: CASSQARTGYQETQYF. For the CDR3, the DNA is TGTGCCAGCAGCCAAGCTAGGACAGGGTACCAAGAGACCCAGTACTTC.

V is TRBV24-1 and J is TRBJ1-2; D is possibly TRBD1 (6 bases). Germline V gene lookup returns CDR1 KGHDR and CDR2 SFDVKD. Deletions cut 3 bases from V and 6 bases from J, with 19 bases between. The CDR3 consists of 16 residues. CDR3 sequence reads: CATSDVGGQGYDGYTF. The CDR3 DNA reads as TGTGCCACCAGTGATGTTGGGGGCCAGGGATACGATGGCTACACCTTC.

The chain employs TRBV6-6 and TRBJ2-7; 8 nucleotides match TRBD2. The CDR3 length is 15 residues. The V segment lost 5 bases and the J segment 0 bases; nucleotides outside the gene matches: 6. Germline V gives CDR1 MNHNY, CDR2 SVGAGI (reference sequence). CDR3 in DNA: TGTGCCAGCAGTGCAGAGCGGGGGAGCTCCTACGAGCAGTACTTC. Encoded protein: CASSAERGSSYEQYF.

This clonotype was counted between two and nine times. This chain connects TRBV5-1 to TRBJ2-7; either TRBD1 or TRBD2 may fit D (6 bases each). Trimming stripped 2 bases from V and 2 bases from J, with 8 bases between. CDR1 and CDR2 (germline): SGHRS, YFSETQ. This CDR3 contains 13 residues. Here the CDR3 DNA reads TGCGCCAGCAGCTTCGGGGGCGCCTACGAGCAGTACTTC. Encoded protein: CASSFGGAYEQYF.

The chain is built from TRBV28 and TRBJ1-5; D remains ambiguous. CDR3 size: 14 residues. V was trimmed by 6 bases and J by 5 bases, leaving 14 bases between them. Looked up from germline, CDR1 is MDHEN and CDR2 is SYDVKM. The CDR3 here is CASSPHPGDQPQHF. CDR3 DNA sequence: TGTGCCAGCAGCCCGCATCCCGGGGATCAGCCCCAGCATTTT.

This chain joins TRBV6-5 and TRBJ2-7; 10 nucleotides line up with TRBD2. With 4 bases clipped from V and 2 bases from J, the junction kept 8 bases outside the gene matches. This CDR3 has 16 amino acids. Germline V CDR1 and CDR2: MNHEY, SVGAGI. The CDR3 region has the DNA TGTGCCAGCAGTTTCCGTGGTAGCGGGGGGCCCTACGAGCAGTACTTC. Protein sequence: CASSFRGSGGPYEQYF.

This clonotype came up a few times. CDR3: CSTKGGMTHQETQYF. In nucleotides, the CDR3 is TGCAGCACGAAGGGTGGCATGACGCACCAAGAGACCCAGTACTTC. V is TRBV29-1 and J is TRBJ2-5; D call uncertain. The CDR3 has 15 residues. V was shortened by 8 bases and J by 0 bases, with 19 bases between the two germline ends. Germline CDR1 SQVTM, CDR2 ANQGSEA.

About this clonotype itself: A single base separates this from a much larger clone, so it may be a read error. J is TRBJ2-5 and V is TRBV12-3 or TRBV12-4; D is uncertain. The CDR3 contains 14 residues. The CDR3 bases are TGTGCCGGCAGTTTAGATCCGAACGAAGAGACCCAGTACTTC. This gives the protein CAGSLDPNEETQYF.

This clonotype has more than one count but fewer than ten. This rearrangement joins TRBV12-3 or TRBV12-4 to TRBJ2-5; TRBD1 aligns across 9 bases. With 0 bases clipped from V and 5 bases from J, the junction kept 4 bases outside the gene matches. This CDR3 has 15 amino acids. This CDR3 reads CASSLATGGSETQYF. CDR3 sequence (DNA): TGTGCCAGCAGTTTAGCGACAGGGGGTTCGGAGACCCAGTACTTC.

The chain uses TRBV28 and TRBJ2-5; D is perhaps TRBD1 (5 bases). Trimming removed 4 bases from V and 4 bases from J, with 13 bases in between. Per the germline V gene, CDR1 is MDHEN and CDR2 is SYDVKM. The CDR3 has 14 residues. The CDR3 spells CASSSLGAGETQYF. CDR3 bases: TGTGCCAGCAGTTCCCTTGGGGCAGGAGAGACCCAGTACTTC.

This clonotype was observed a handful of times. The CDR3 coding sequence is TGCAGCGTTGAGGAGGCGGGAGGGGCCAACGTCCTGACTTTC. It codes for CSVEEAGGANVLTF. V gene TRBV29-1 combines with J gene TRBJ2-6, with D possibly matching TRBD2 (6 bases). V gave up 3 bases and J gave up 4 bases, with 10 bases separating them. There are 14 residues in the CDR3. Germline V gives CDR1 SQVTM, CDR2 ANQGSEA.

Concerning this clonotype itself: Possible read error: a much larger clone is one base away. The chain joins TRBV20-1 to TRBJ2-7; 8 nucleotides match TRBD1. The germline gives CDR1 DFQATT, CDR2 SNEGSKA (reference sequence). The CDR3 extends over 16 amino acids. The junction had 16 bases not matched to a gene; V was cut back by 5 bases and J by 4 bases. CDR3 sequence: CSAEGPPGQARYEQYV. As DNA, the CDR3 is TGCAGTGCTGAGGGACCACCGGGACAGGCGAGGTACGAGCAGTACGTC.

This clonotype came up many times. This CDR3 is CATPGQRSGEQYF. CDR3 DNA sequence: TGTGCCACCCCGGGACAGCGGTCGGGCGAGCAGTACTTC. The V call is TRBV10-3, the J call TRBJ2-7, with 7 bases aligning to TRBD1. The J segment lost 6 bases and the V segment lost 10 bases, leaving 12 bases of the junction unmatched. This CDR3 spans 13 amino acids. Germline V gene lookup returns CDR1 ENHRY and CDR2 SYGVKD.

This clonotype was recorded many times. The chain links TRBV7-2 to TRBJ2-1, with 11 bases identical to TRBD2. The CDR3 length is 15 residues. Trimming took 6 bases from V and 4 from J; bases not matched to a gene: 5. CDR1 is SGHTA and CDR2 is FQGNSA in the germline V gene. The chain's CDR3 is CASSSTSGAYNEQFF. The CDR3 DNA reads TGTGCCAGCAGTTCGACTAGCGGGGCATACAATGAGCAGTTCTTC. Drawing the rest from reference TRBV7-2 and TRBJ2-1, the complete variable domain is GAGVSQSPSNKVTEKGKDVELRCDPISGHTALYWYRQSLGQGLEFLIYFQGNSAPDKSGLPSDRFSAERTGGSVSTLTIQRTQQEDSAVYLCASSSTSGAYNEQFFGPGTRLTVL.